The 16 T cell receptor beta chains listed next were all sequenced from one sample in a study of blood T cell repertoires in COVID-19. Clones were read by immunoSEQ multiplex PCR, and TCRdb kept only the in-frame ones, dropping some. The sample contains fewer than 350,000 clones, roughly 90% of which appear only once. Material for sequencing was peripheral blood. Every receptor here comes from a man younger than 45 with COVID-19, enrolled during active disease.

The chain joins TRBV25-1 to TRBJ1-3; no definite D call. The CDR3 contains 13 residues. Germline lookup yields CDR1 MGHDK and CDR2 SYGVNS. V lost 7 bases and J lost 0, with 7 bases in between. CDR3 amino acids: CASKLGSGNTIYF. The CDR3 coding sequence is TGTGCCAGCAAGCTCGGCTCTGGAAACACCATATATTTT.

The chain couples TRBV9 to TRBJ1-4; 7 nucleotides line up with TRBD1. The V gene end was trimmed by 4 bases and the J gene end by 1 base; junction bases not matched to a gene: 1. CDR1 is SGDLS and CDR2 is YYNGEE in the germline V gene. This CDR3 contains 14 residues. This chain's CDR3 is CASSRQGTNEKLFF. The CDR3 DNA sequence: TGTGCCAGCAGCCGACAGGGAACTAATGAAAAACTGTTTTTT.

The J gene is TRBJ2-7, the V gene TRBV9; 7 bases align to TRBD2. V shed 3 bases, J shed 6 bases, and the junction held 12 bases outside the gene matches. CDR3 length: 15 residues. Looked up from germline, CDR1 is SGDLS and CDR2 is YYNGEE. The CDR3 loop is CASSAAGGLVVEQYF. Here the CDR3 DNA reads TGTGCCAGCAGCGCCGCCGGGGGGTTAGTGGTCGAGCAGTACTTC.

Here the CDR3 DNA reads TGTGCCAGCAGCGTAGCCGCCAGGGCTATGAACACTGAAGCTTTCTTT. Translated, it gives CASSVAARAMNTEAFF. The rearrangement links TRBV9 to TRBJ1-1; weak D call: TRBD1 (5 bases). Per germline, CDR1 SGDLS and CDR2 YYNGEE. The ends were cut back, 0 bases at V and 0 bases at J, with 12 bases in the middle. The CDR3 is 16 residues long.

This clone was detected a few times. The rearrangement uses TRBV10-3 and TRBJ2-7; 7 bases agree with TRBD1. V lost 9 bases and J lost 1; bases outside the gene matches: 3. CDR3 size: 12 residues. CDR1 ENHRY and CDR2 SYGVKD come from the germline V gene. The CDR3 loop reads CAISTGSYEQYF. The DNA of the CDR3 is TGTGCCATTTCGACAGGGTCCTACGAGCAGTACTTC.

This chain joins TRBV6-6 and TRBJ1-3; D is ambiguous. The CDR3 runs to 14 residues. The germline V gene encodes CDR1 MNHNY and CDR2 SVGAGI (reference sequence). With 4 bases removed from V and 1 base from J, the gap between germline ends came to 8 bases. The CDR3 coding sequence is TGTGCCAGCAGTTTCGATCGGTCTGGAAACACCATATATTTT. Translating gives CASSFDRSGNTIYF.

This rearrangement joins TRBV6-5 to TRBJ2-5; TRBD1 matches 8 bases. Trimming removed 6 bases from V and 2 bases from J; junction bases left unmatched: 5. The CDR3 runs to 14 residues. CDR1 and CDR2 from the germline V gene are MNHEY and SVGAGI. CDR3 sequence: CASRLYRGQETQYF. For the CDR3, the DNA is TGTGCCAGCAGACTCTACAGGGGGCAAGAGACCCAGTACTTC.

The chain employs TRBV10-1 and TRBJ2-1; D might be TRBD2 (6 bases). The CDR3 is 17 residues long. V was clipped by 3 bases and J by 0 bases, with 15 bases between them. Germline CDR1 and CDR2: WNHNN and SYGVQD (reference sequence). The CDR3 loop reads CASSDGRISGSYNEQFF. CDR3 DNA sequence: TGCGCCAGCAGTGACGGGAGAATTTCCGGCTCCTACAATGAGCAGTTCTTC.

The rearrangement uses TRBV7-2 and TRBJ2-7, with 9 bases identical to TRBD1. CDR3 length: 14 residues. Germline CDR1 SGHTA, CDR2 FQGNSA. The trim removed 5 bases at V and 7 bases at J, leaving 9 bases unmatched. CDR3 in DNA: TGTGCCAGCAGCATGGGGACAGGGAGAGAAGAGCAGTACTTC. Translation: CASSMGTGREEQYF.

The chain couples TRBV2 to TRBJ1-3; 8 bases line up with TRBD1. Trimming took 6 bases from V and 4 from J; bases not matched to a gene: 5. CDR3 length: 14 amino acids. Germline V CDR1 and CDR2: SNHLY, FYNNEI. The CDR3 sequence is CASSRQGPGNTIYF. CDR3 nucleotides: TGTGCCAGCAGCCGACAGGGGCCCGGAAACACCATATATTTT. Full variable domain (remainder filled in from reference TRBV2 and TRBJ1-3): EPEVTQTPSHQVTQMGQEVILRCVPISNHLYFYWYRQILGQKVEFLVSFYNNEISEKSEIFDDQFSVERPDGSNFTLKIRSTKLEDSAMYFCASSRQGPGNTIYFGEGSWLTVV.

The rearrangement joins TRBV6-2 or TRBV6-3 to TRBJ1-5, with TRBD1 as a possible D gene (6 bases). With 5 bases removed from V and 0 bases from J, the gap between germline ends came to 11 bases. The V gene's germline CDR1 is MNHEY and CDR2 SVGEGT. The CDR3 length is 15 residues. CDR3 amino acids: CASSIQGYSNQPQHF. The CDR3 DNA sequence: TGTGCCAGCAGTATACAGGGTTATAGCAATCAGCCCCAGCATTTT.

V usage is TRBV6-5 and J usage is TRBJ2-2, with D unclear. The V end lost 7 bases, the J end lost 1 base, and 13 bases lay between the germline ends. CDR1 is MNHEY and CDR2 is SVGAGI in the germline V gene. This CDR3 has 15 residues. The CDR3 bases are TGTGCCAGCAAAGACGGATGGAGGAACACCGGGGAGCTGTTTTTT. Translating it yields CASKDGWRNTGELFF.

The V call is TRBV21-1, the J call TRBJ2-5; the D call TRBD1 from the table was never checked on the DNA. TRBV21-1 is shown as a pseudogene. The CDR3 has 17 residues. In DNA form, the CDR3 reads TGTGCCAGCCCCCCAGGGGATGACGATAAGATCCAAGAGACCCAGTACTTC. This codes for CASPPGDDDKIQETQYF.

This chain connects TRBV5-1 to TRBJ1-2; D possibly corresponds to TRBD1 (6 bases). V was clipped by 4 bases and J by 2 bases, with 9 bases between them. Germline loops: CDR1 SGHRS, CDR2 YFSETQ. The CDR3 loop spans 13 amino acids. CDR3 residues: CASSHQGNYGYTF. As DNA, the CDR3 is TGCGCCAGCAGCCATCAGGGGAACTATGGCTACACCTTC.

This clone showed up just a few times. The chain employs TRBV18 and TRBJ1-1; D is ambiguous. Germline lookup yields CDR1 KGHSH and CDR2 LQKENI. The CDR3 is 13 amino acids. Trimming stripped 0 bases from V and 3 bases from J, with 5 bases between. CDR3 nucleotide sequence: TGTGCCAGCTCACCACCCGACTACACTGAAGCTTTCTTT. Protein product: CASSPPDYTEAFF.

The CDR3 nucleotides read TGTGCCAGCAGCCAAGACCAGGGCACAGATACGCAGTATTTT. It specifies CASSQDQGTDTQYF. The chain employs TRBV14 and TRBJ2-3; no firm D call. The CDR3 length is 14 residues. V lost 0 bases, J lost 1 base, and 5 bases lay in between. CDR1 and CDR2 (germline): SGHDN, FVKESK. Variable domain in full (rest from reference TRBV14 and TRBJ2-3): EAGVTQFPSHSVIEKGQTVTLRCDPISGHDNLYWYRRVMGKEIKFLLHFVKESKQDESGMPNNRFLAERTGGTYSTLKVQPAELEDSGVYFCASSQDQGTDTQYFGPGTRLTVL.